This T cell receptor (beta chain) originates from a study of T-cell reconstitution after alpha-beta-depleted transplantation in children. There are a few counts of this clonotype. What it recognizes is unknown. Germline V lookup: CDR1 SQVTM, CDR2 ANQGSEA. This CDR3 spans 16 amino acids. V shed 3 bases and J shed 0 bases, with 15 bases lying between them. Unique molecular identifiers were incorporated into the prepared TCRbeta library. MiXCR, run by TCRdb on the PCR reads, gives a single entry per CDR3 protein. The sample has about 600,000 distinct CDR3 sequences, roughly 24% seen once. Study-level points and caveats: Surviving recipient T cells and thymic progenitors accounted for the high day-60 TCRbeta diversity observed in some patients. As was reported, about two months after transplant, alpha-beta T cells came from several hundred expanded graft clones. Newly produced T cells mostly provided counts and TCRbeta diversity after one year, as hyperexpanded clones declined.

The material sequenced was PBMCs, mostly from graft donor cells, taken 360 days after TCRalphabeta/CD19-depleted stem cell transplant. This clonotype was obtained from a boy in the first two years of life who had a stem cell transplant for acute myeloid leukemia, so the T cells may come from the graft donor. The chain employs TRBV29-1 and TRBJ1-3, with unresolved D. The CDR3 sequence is CSVETNLRDSGNTIYF. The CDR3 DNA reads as TGCAGCGTTGAGACTAATCTCCGGGACTCTGGAAACACCATATATTTT.